This passage covers 3 T cell receptor beta chains from one sample sequenced in a study of blood T cell repertoires in COVID-19. Measured with immunoSEQ multiplex PCR; TCRdb has only the in-frame clones, and not every one. The table includes some 74,000 clones, around 80% detected once. The sequenced sample was peripheral blood. Receptors were obtained from a woman aged 80 or over with active or convalescent COVID-19.

This clone was seen a few times. The chain combines TRBV18 with TRBJ2-6; 7 nucleotides agree with TRBD1. Germline V lookup: CDR1 KGHSH, CDR2 LQKENI. V trimming: 3 bases; J trimming: 3 bases; junction bases outside the gene matches: 8. The CDR3 contains 17 residues. CDR3 coding DNA: TGTGCCAGCTCACCGACAGTAGGGGGCTTTGGGGCCAACGTCCTGACTTTC. It yields the protein CASSPTVGGFGANVLTF. Full variable domain (rest looked up from reference TRBV18 and TRBJ2-6): NAGVMQNPRHLVRRRGQEARLRCSPMKGHSHVYWYRQLPEEGLKFMVYLQKENIIDESGMPKERFSAEFPKEGPSILRIQQVVRGDSAAYFCASSPTVGGFGANVLTFGAGSRLTVL.

V gene TRBV2 combines with J gene TRBJ1-5; D uncertain. Germline CDR1 and CDR2: SNHLY and FYNNEI. CDR3 length: 15 amino acids. The ends were cut back, 6 bases at V and 1 base at J, with 13 bases in the middle. Here the CDR3 reads CASRKAGGSNQPQHF. The CDR3 DNA reads TGTGCCAGCAGGAAGGCAGGAGGAAGCAATCAGCCCCAGCATTTT.

The chain uses TRBV27 and TRBJ1-5; D may be TRBD1 (6 bases). The CDR3 length is 14 residues. CDR1 and CDR2 from the germline V gene are MNHEY and SMNVEV (reference sequence). Trimming stripped 4 bases from V and 10 bases from J, with 17 bases between. The CDR3 reads CASSSFAGAPPQHF. In DNA form, the CDR3 reads TGTGCCAGCAGTTCCTTTGCAGGGGCCCCTCCCCAGCATTTT.